A selection of T cell receptor beta chains follows, all from one sample in a study of blood T cell repertoires in COVID-19. Profiling relied on immunoSEQ multiplex PCR, and the TCRdb table lists in-frame clones only, not all of them. The sample consists of 95,000 to 150,000 clones, 84% of them appearing once. The sequencing sample was made of PBMCs or T cells enriched from blood (not recorded which). The receptors here all came from a woman aged 25-40 years who had recovered from COVID-19. Both conserved end residues are part of each CDR3. The D gene is left open where the match is weak. Only part of the rows carry a size: once, few, many, or a class if the clone is expanded.

cdr3_aa: CASIPRRGPDEKLFF; cdr3_nt: TGTGCCAGCATCCCGCGTCGGGGTCCAGATGAAAAACTGTTTTTT; j_call: TRBJ1-4; v_call: TRBV6-4; clone_size: .; d_call: .
cdr3_aa: CASSPSSVDGYTF; cdr3_nt: TGTGCCAGCAGCCCTTCCTCGGTCGATGGCTACACCTTC; j_call: TRBJ1-2; v_call: TRBV9; clone_size: .; d_call: .
cdr3_aa: CASSVVGGLAGGQVPEQFF; cdr3_nt: TGTGCCAGCAGCGTAGTTGGGGGACTAGCGGGAGGCCAGGTACCTGAGCAGTTCTTC; j_call: TRBJ2-1; v_call: TRBV9; clone_size: .; d_call: TRBD2
cdr3_aa: CASSNTVYNSPLHF; cdr3_nt: TGTGCCAGCAGTAATACAGTGTATAATTCACCCCTCCACTTT; j_call: TRBJ1-6; v_call: TRBV2; clone_size: .; d_call: .
cdr3_aa: CASSLGLAEQFF; cdr3_nt: TGTGCCAGCAGTTTGGGACTAGCTGAGCAGTTCTTC; j_call: TRBJ2-1; v_call: TRBV6-2/TRBV6-3; clone_size: .; d_call: TRBD2
cdr3_aa: CASSLGQGGAKNIQYF; cdr3_nt: TGCGCCAGCAGCTTGGGACAGGGGGGAGCCAAAAACATTCAGTACTTC; j_call: TRBJ2-4; v_call: TRBV5-1; clone_size: .; d_call: TRBD1
cdr3_aa: CASSPPGRPNYGYTF; cdr3_nt: TGTGCCAGCTCACCACCGGGCAGGCCGAACTATGGCTACACCTTC; j_call: TRBJ1-2; v_call: TRBV18; clone_size: .; d_call: .
cdr3_aa: CASSERAVSGNTIYF; cdr3_nt: TGTGCCAGCAGTGAGAGGGCCGTCTCTGGAAACACCATATATTTT; j_call: TRBJ1-3; v_call: TRBV2; clone_size: .; d_call: .
cdr3_aa: CASSLDRAEQFF; cdr3_nt: TGTGCCAGCAGCTTAGACAGGGCTGAGCAGTTCTTC; j_call: TRBJ2-1; v_call: TRBV11-1; clone_size: .; d_call: .
cdr3_aa: CASTTGGRSEAFF; cdr3_nt: TGTGCCAGCACGACGGGGGGGAGGAGTGAAGCTTTCTTT; j_call: TRBJ1-1; v_call: TRBV12-3/TRBV12-4; clone_size: .; d_call: .
cdr3_aa: CSVGQGAGEQYF; cdr3_nt: TGCAGCGTGGGACAGGGGGCAGGCGAGCAGTACTTC; j_call: TRBJ2-7; v_call: TRBV29-1; clone_size: .; d_call: TRBD1
cdr3_aa: CASSSTGQGGNTIYF; cdr3_nt: TGTGCCAGCAGTTCCACGGGACAGGGAGGAAACACCATATATTTT; j_call: TRBJ1-3; v_call: TRBV6-5; clone_size: .; d_call: TRBD1
cdr3_aa: CASSTTGGGKTQYF; cdr3_nt: TGTGCCAGCAGCACAACAGGGGGGGGAAAGACCCAGTACTTC; j_call: TRBJ2-5; v_call: TRBV7-2; clone_size: .; d_call: .
cdr3_aa: CASSLTGAGNTIYF; cdr3_nt: TGCGCCAGCAGCTTGACAGGGGCTGGAAACACCATATATTTT; j_call: TRBJ1-3; v_call: TRBV5-1; clone_size: .; d_call: TRBD1
cdr3_aa: CASSATSGGFGEQYF; cdr3_nt: TGTGCCAGCAGCGCCACTAGCGGAGGGTTCGGAGAGCAGTACTTC; j_call: TRBJ2-7; v_call: TRBV6-4; clone_size: .; d_call: TRBD2
cdr3_aa: CASLAGGPYGYTF; cdr3_nt: TGTGCCAGTTTAGCAGGGGGGCCTTATGGCTACACCTTC; j_call: TRBJ1-2; v_call: TRBV12-3/TRBV12-4; clone_size: .; d_call: TRBD1
cdr3_aa: CSASRLAGVLDTQYF; cdr3_nt: TGCAGTGCTAGTCGACTAGCGGGAGTATTAGATACGCAGTATTTT; j_call: TRBJ2-3; v_call: TRBV20-1; clone_size: .; d_call: TRBD2
cdr3_aa: CASSFGLQETQYF; cdr3_nt: TGTGCCAGCAGTTTTGGCTTACAAGAGACCCAGTACTTC; j_call: TRBJ2-5; v_call: TRBV12-3/TRBV12-4; clone_size: .; d_call: .
cdr3_aa: CASSQAGTGGIDEQFF; cdr3_nt: TGCGCCAGCAGCCAGGCAGGGACAGGGGGCATCGATGAGCAGTTCTTC; j_call: TRBJ2-1; v_call: TRBV4-1; clone_size: .; d_call: TRBD1
cdr3_aa: CASSPQPGLFSYEQYF; cdr3_nt: TGTGCCAGCAGCCCACAACCGGGACTCTTTAGCTACGAGCAGTACTTC; j_call: TRBJ2-7; v_call: TRBV21-1; clone_size: once; d_call: .
cdr3_aa: CASSETGRDSPLHF; cdr3_nt: TGTGCCAGCTCGGAGACAGGGAGAGATTCACCCCTCCACTTT; j_call: TRBJ1-6; v_call: TRBV18; clone_size: .; d_call: TRBD1
cdr3_aa: CASISSSGGTGELFF; cdr3_nt: TGTGCCAGCATCTCCTCTAGCGGCGGAACCGGGGAGCTGTTTTTT; j_call: TRBJ2-2; v_call: TRBV28; clone_size: .; d_call: TRBD2
cdr3_aa: CASQEVKGGELFF; cdr3_nt: TGTGCCAGCCAGGAAGTCAAAGGCGGGGAGCTGTTTTTT; j_call: TRBJ2-2; v_call: TRBV7-3; clone_size: .; d_call: .
cdr3_aa: CASSMGQALLAKNIQYF; cdr3_nt: TGCGCCAGCAGTATGGGACAGGCCTTACTAGCCAAAAACATTCAGTACTTC; j_call: TRBJ2-4; v_call: TRBV5-1; clone_size: once; d_call: TRBD1
cdr3_aa: CASSSGQNNEQFF; cdr3_nt: TGTGCCAGCAGTTCGGGACAGAACAATGAGCAGTTCTTC; j_call: TRBJ2-1; v_call: TRBV28; clone_size: .; d_call: TRBD1
cdr3_aa: CASRDRGGTDTQYF; cdr3_nt: TGTGCCAGCCGCGACAGGGGGGGCACAGATACGCAGTATTTT; j_call: TRBJ2-3; v_call: TRBV2; clone_size: .; d_call: TRBD1
cdr3_aa: CASSEVTSGSGEQFF; cdr3_nt: TGTGCCAGCAGTGAGGTGACTAGCGGGAGCGGTGAGCAGTTCTTC; j_call: TRBJ2-1; v_call: TRBV2; clone_size: .; d_call: TRBD2
cdr3_aa: CAWTGWRAGGLLYTGELFF; cdr3_nt: TGTGCCTGGACAGGTTGGAGAGCGGGAGGGTTACTTTACACCGGGGAGCTGTTTTTT; j_call: TRBJ2-2; v_call: TRBV30; clone_size: .; d_call: TRBD2
cdr3_aa: CASSLGLAPWEQFF; cdr3_nt: TGTGCCAGCAGCTTGGGTTTAGCCCCTTGGGAGCAGTTCTTC; j_call: TRBJ2-1; v_call: TRBV5-4; clone_size: once; d_call: .
cdr3_aa: CASSPRTGLNTEAFF; cdr3_nt: TGTGCCAGTAGTCCTAGAACAGGGCTGAACACTGAAGCTTTCTTT; j_call: TRBJ1-1; v_call: TRBV19; clone_size: .; d_call: .
cdr3_aa: CASSIGLAGAYEQYF; cdr3_nt: TGTGCCAGTAGTATAGGACTAGCGGGAGCCTACGAGCAGTACTTC; j_call: TRBJ2-7; v_call: TRBV19; clone_size: .; d_call: TRBD2
cdr3_aa: CASSLSARPSSYNEQFF; cdr3_nt: TGTGCCAGCAGTTTATCGGCCAGGCCTTCCTCCTACAATGAGCAGTTCTTC; j_call: TRBJ2-1; v_call: TRBV27; clone_size: .; d_call: .
cdr3_aa: CASSPTGTTAQYF; cdr3_nt: TGTGCCAGTAGTCCCACCGGGACTACGGCTCAGTACTTC; j_call: TRBJ2-7; v_call: TRBV19; clone_size: .; d_call: TRBD2
cdr3_aa: CASSLVPAGGYNEQFF; cdr3_nt: TGTGCCAGCAGCTTAGTCCCAGCGGGGGGATACAATGAGCAGTTCTTC; j_call: TRBJ2-1; v_call: TRBV7-2; clone_size: .; d_call: TRBD2
cdr3_aa: CATRAGVNTEAFF; cdr3_nt: TGTGCCACCAGGGCGGGGGTCAACACTGAAGCTTTCTTT; j_call: TRBJ1-1; v_call: TRBV24-1; clone_size: .; d_call: .
cdr3_aa: CASSPAGTRGTGELFF; cdr3_nt: TGTGCCAGCAGCCCCGCCGGGACTAGAGGAACCGGGGAGCTGTTTTTT; j_call: TRBJ2-2; v_call: TRBV13; clone_size: once; d_call: TRBD2
cdr3_aa: CASSPTPTSSGNTIYF; cdr3_nt: TGTGCCAGCAGCCCCACCCCCACTTCCTCTGGAAACACCATATATTTT; j_call: TRBJ1-3; v_call: TRBV9; clone_size: few; d_call: .
cdr3_aa: CASSWTDSYEQYF; cdr3_nt: TGTGCCAGCAGTTGGACTGACTCCTACGAGCAGTACTTC; j_call: TRBJ2-7; v_call: TRBV6-2/TRBV6-3; clone_size: .; d_call: .
cdr3_aa: CASQNRGNQPQHF; cdr3_nt: TGTGCCAGTCAAAACAGGGGCAATCAGCCCCAGCATTTT; j_call: TRBJ1-5; v_call: TRBV28; clone_size: many; d_call: .
cdr3_aa: CASSVTPGTGTDEQFF; cdr3_nt: TGTGCCAGCAGCGTAACTCCCGGGACAGGGACCGATGAGCAGTTCTTC; j_call: TRBJ2-1; v_call: TRBV9; clone_size: few; d_call: TRBD1
cdr3_aa: CASSLGRQGGGYGYTF; cdr3_nt: TGTGCCAGCAGCTTAGGCCGACAGGGAGGAGGCTATGGCTACACCTTC; j_call: TRBJ1-2; v_call: TRBV11-2; clone_size: .; d_call: TRBD1
cdr3_aa: CASSYLYTDTQYF; cdr3_nt: TGCGCCAGCAGTTACCTCTACACAGATACGCAGTATTTT; j_call: TRBJ2-3; v_call: TRBV5-1; clone_size: .; d_call: .
cdr3_aa: CASSFNERNIQYF; cdr3_nt: TGTGCCAGCAGCTTTAATGAGAGAAACATTCAGTACTTC; j_call: TRBJ2-4; v_call: TRBV7-3; clone_size: .; d_call: .
cdr3_aa: CASSLPKQNTEAFF; cdr3_nt: TGCGCCAGCAGCTTGCCCAAACAGAACACTGAAGCTTTCTTT; j_call: TRBJ1-1; v_call: TRBV5-1; clone_size: .; d_call: .
cdr3_aa: CASRAGAKGYTF; cdr3_nt: TGTGCCAGCAGGGCAGGGGCTAAAGGCTACACCTTC; j_call: TRBJ1-2; v_call: TRBV28; clone_size: .; d_call: .